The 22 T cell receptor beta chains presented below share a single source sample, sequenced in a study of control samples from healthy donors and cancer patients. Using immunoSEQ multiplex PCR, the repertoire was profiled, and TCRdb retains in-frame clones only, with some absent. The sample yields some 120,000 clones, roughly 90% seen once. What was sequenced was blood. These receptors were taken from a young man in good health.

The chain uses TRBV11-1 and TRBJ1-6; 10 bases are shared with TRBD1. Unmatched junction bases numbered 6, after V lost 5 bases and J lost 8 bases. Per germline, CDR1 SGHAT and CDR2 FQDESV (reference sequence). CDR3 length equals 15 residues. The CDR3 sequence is CASSPRDRGDSPLHF. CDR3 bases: TGTGCCAGCAGCCCCCGGGACAGGGGTGATTCACCCCTCCACTTT.

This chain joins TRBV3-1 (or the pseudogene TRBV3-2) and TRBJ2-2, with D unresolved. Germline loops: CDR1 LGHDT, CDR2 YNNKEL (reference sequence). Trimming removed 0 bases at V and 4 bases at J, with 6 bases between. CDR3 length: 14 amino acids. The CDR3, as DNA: TGTGCCAGCAGCCAAGAAAGTCTCACCGGGGAGCTGTTTTTT. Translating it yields CASSQESLTGELFF.

The CDR3 is CASSLDRGSYNEQFF. In DNA form, the CDR3 reads TGTGCCAGCAGCTTAGACCGGGGGTCCTACAATGAGCAGTTCTTC. V is TRBV11-2 and J is TRBJ2-1; a weak D match, TRBD2 (6 bases). V gave up 0 bases and J gave up 1 base, with 7 bases separating them. CDR3 length: 15 amino acids. The germline V gene has CDR1 SGHAT and CDR2 FQNNGV.

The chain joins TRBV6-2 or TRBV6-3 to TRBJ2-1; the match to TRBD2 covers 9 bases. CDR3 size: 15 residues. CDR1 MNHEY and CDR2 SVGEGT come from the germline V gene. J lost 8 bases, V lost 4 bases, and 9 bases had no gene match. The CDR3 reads CASSSRLAGKDEQFF. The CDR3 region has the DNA TGTGCCAGCAGTTCGCGGCTAGCGGGAAAGGATGAGCAGTTCTTC.

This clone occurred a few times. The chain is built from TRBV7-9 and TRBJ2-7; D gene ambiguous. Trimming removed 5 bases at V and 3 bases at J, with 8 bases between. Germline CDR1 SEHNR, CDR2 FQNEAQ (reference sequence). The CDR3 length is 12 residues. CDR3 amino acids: CASSDALYEQYV. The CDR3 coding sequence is TGTGCCAGCAGCGACGCTCTCTACGAGCAGTACGTC.

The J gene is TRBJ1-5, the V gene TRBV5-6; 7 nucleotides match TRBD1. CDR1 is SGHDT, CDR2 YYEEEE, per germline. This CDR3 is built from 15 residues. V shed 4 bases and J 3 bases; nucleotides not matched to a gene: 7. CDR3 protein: CASSTRDSHNQPQHF. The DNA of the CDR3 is TGTGCCAGCAGCACCCGGGACAGCCACAATCAGCCCCAGCATTTT.

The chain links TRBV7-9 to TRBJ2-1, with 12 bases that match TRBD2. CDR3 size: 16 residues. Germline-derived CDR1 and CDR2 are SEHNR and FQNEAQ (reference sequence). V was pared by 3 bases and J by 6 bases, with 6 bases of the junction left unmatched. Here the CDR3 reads CASSLIRLAGVNEQFF. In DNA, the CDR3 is TGTGCCAGCAGCTTGATTCGACTAGCGGGGGTCAATGAGCAGTTCTTC. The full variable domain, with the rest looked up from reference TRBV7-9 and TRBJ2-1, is DTGVSQNPRHKITKRGQNVTFRCDPISEHNRLYWYRQTLGQGPEFLTYFQNEAQLEKSRLLSDRFSAERPKGSFSTLEIQRTEQGDSAMYLCASSLIRLAGVNEQFFGPGTRLTVL.

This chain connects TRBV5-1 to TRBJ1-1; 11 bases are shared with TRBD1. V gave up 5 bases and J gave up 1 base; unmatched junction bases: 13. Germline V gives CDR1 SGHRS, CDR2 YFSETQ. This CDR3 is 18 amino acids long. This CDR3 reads CASRPIPGQGEGNTEAFF. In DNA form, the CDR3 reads TGCGCCAGCAGACCCATTCCGGGACAGGGGGAAGGGAACACTGAAGCTTTCTTT.

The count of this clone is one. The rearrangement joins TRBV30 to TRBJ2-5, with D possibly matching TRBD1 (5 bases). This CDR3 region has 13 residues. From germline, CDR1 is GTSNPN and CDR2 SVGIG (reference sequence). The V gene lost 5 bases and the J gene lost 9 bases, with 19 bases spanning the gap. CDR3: CAWGPRPGHSQYF. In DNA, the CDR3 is TGTGCCTGGGGCCCCCGCCCAGGGCACTCCCAGTACTTC.

The DNA of the CDR3 is TGTGCCAGCAGCCGGGAGGGAAGAGACACTGAAGCTTTCTTT. Its protein is CASSREGRDTEAFF. The V call is TRBV3-1 (or the pseudogene TRBV3-2), the J call TRBJ1-1; D unresolved. The CDR3 is 14 amino acids. CDR1 and CDR2 from the germline V gene are LGHDT and YNNKEL (reference sequence). V lost 4 bases, J lost 3 bases, and 12 bases lay in between.

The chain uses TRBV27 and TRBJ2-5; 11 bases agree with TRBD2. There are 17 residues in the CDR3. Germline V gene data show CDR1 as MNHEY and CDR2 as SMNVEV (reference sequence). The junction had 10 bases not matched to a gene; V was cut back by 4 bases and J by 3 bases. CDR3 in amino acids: CASSSGLAVGQKETQYF. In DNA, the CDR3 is TGTGCCAGCAGTTCGGGACTAGCGGTTGGACAGAAAGAGACCCAGTACTTC.

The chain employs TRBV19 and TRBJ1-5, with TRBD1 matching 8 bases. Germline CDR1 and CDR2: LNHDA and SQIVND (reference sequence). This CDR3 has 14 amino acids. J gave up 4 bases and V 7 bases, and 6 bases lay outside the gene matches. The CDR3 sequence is CASIDRGGNQPQHF. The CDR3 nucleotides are TGTGCCAGTATCGACAGGGGAGGAAATCAGCCCCAGCATTTT.

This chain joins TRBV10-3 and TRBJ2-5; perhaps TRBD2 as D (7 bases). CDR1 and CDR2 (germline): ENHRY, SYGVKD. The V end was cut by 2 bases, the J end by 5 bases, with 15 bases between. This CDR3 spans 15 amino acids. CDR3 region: CAISEHRGAVETQYF. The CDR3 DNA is TGTGCCATCAGTGAGCATCGGGGGGCGGTCGAGACCCAGTACTTC.

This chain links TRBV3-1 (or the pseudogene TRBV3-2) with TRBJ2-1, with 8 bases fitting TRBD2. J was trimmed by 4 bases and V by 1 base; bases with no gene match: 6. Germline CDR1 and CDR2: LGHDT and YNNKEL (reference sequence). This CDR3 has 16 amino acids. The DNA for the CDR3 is TGTGCCAGCAGCCAAGCGGCGGGGGGTATATACAATGAGCAGTTCTTC. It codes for CASSQAAGGIYNEQFF.

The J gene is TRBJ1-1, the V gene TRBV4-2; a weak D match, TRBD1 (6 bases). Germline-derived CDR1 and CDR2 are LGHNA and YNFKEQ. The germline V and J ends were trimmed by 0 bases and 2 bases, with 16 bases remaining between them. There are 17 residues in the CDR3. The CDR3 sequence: CASSQDPVGGLNTEAFF. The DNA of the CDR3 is TGTGCCAGCAGCCAAGATCCGGTAGGGGGGCTCAACACTGAAGCTTTCTTT.

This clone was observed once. CDR3 in DNA: TGTGCCAGCAGCCGAAGGACAGGGAACTCTGGGGCCAACGTCCTGACTTTC. This codes for CASSRRTGNSGANVLTF. V and J are TRBV3-1 (or the pseudogene TRBV3-2) and TRBJ2-6; 8 bases line up with TRBD1. This CDR3 contains 17 residues. V trimming: 4 bases; J trimming: 0 bases; junction bases outside the gene matches: 5. Germline V gene data show CDR1 as LGHDT and CDR2 as YNNKEL (reference sequence).

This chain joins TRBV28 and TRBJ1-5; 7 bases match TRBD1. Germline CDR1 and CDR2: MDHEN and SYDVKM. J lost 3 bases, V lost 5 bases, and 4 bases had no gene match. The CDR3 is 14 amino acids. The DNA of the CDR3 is TGTGCCAGCAGTCTAGACAGGGACAATCAGCCCCAGCATTTT. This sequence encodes CASSLDRDNQPQHF.

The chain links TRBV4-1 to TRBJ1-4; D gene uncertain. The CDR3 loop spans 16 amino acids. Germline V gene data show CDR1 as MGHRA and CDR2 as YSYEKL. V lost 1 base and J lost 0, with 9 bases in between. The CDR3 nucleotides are TGCGCCAGCAGCCAAGGAAACGGTGCAACTAATGAAAAACTGTTTTTT. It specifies CASSQGNGATNEKLFF.

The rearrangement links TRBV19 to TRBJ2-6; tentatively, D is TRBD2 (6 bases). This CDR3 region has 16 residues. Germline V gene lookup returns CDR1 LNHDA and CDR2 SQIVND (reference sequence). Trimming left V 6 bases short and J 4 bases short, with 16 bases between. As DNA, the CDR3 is TGTGCCAGTAGATTCTACTCGGAGGGAGGGGCCAACGTCCTGACTTTC. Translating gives CASRFYSEGGANVLTF.

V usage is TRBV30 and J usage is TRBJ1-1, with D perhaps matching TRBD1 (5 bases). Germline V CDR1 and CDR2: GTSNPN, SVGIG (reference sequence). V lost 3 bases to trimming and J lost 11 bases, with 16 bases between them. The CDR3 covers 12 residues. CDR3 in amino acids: CAWRGDLGGAFF. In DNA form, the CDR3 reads TGTGCCTGGAGGGGAGACCTCGGGGGGGCTTTCTTT.

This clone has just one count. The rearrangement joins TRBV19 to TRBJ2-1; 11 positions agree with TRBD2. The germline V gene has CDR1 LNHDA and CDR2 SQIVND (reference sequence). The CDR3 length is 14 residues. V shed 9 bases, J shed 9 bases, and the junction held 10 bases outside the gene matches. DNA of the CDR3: TGTGCCAGCTGTTTAGCGGGGGGGCCGCGTGAGCAGTTCTTC. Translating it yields CASCLAGGPREQFF.

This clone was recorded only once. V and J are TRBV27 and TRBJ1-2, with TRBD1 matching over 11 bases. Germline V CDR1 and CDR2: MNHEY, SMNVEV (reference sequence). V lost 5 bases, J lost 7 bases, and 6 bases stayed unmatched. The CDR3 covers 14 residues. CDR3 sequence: CASSTRTGGFGYTF. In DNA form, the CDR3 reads TGTGCCAGCAGTACTCGGACAGGGGGCTTTGGCTACACCTTC.